The 8 T cell receptor beta chains in this list originate from one sample, sequenced in a study of blood T cell repertoires in COVID-19. Sequenced by immunoSEQ multiplex PCR; TCRdb stores in-frame clones only, minus some. The sample records about 140,000 clones, around 86% being singletons. Sequenced input: peripheral blood. The receptors come from an older woman with active or convalescent COVID-19.

The chain uses TRBV7-2 and TRBJ1-1; D ambiguous. CDR1 and CDR2 from the germline V gene are SGHTA and FQGNSA. CDR3 length: 12 amino acids. Trimming took 2 bases from V and 6 from J, leaving 7 bases between them. The CDR3 region is CASSLRGPEAFF. The CDR3 DNA reads as TGTGCCAGCAGCTTACGAGGGCCTGAAGCTTTCTTT.

This rearrangement joins TRBV6-1 to TRBJ2-3, with TRBD2 as a possible D gene (5 bases). CDR1 is MNHNS and CDR2 is SASEGT in the germline V gene. Trimming left V 2 bases short and J 2 bases short, with 11 bases between. The CDR3 totals 15 residues. CDR3 amino acids: CASSETRGNTDTQYF. CDR3 DNA: TGTGCCAGCAGTGAAACCCGGGGAAACACAGATACGCAGTATTTT.

The CDR3 region is CASSPRASGNIQYF. CDR3 DNA sequence: TGTGCCAGCTCACCACGGGCGTCGGGGAACATTCAGTACTTC. The V gene is TRBV18, the J gene TRBJ2-4; tentative D call: TRBD2 (5 bases). The V gene's germline CDR1 is KGHSH and CDR2 LQKENI. V lost 1 base and J lost 7, with 11 bases in between. The CDR3 runs 14 residues.

The chain couples TRBV3-1 (or the pseudogene TRBV3-2) to TRBJ2-1; a possible D gene is TRBD1 (6 bases). This CDR3 spans 16 amino acids. Germline assignment: CDR1 LGHDT and CDR2 YNNKEL (reference sequence). The V gene lost 0 bases and the J gene lost 2 bases, with 11 bases spanning the gap. The CDR3 spells CASSQDAGDPYNEQFF. The CDR3 coding sequence is TGTGCCAGCAGCCAAGATGCAGGGGATCCCTACAATGAGCAGTTCTTC.

This clone was seen only a few times. CDR3 loop: CAWNVNFNTEAFF. Here the CDR3 DNA reads TGTGCCTGGAACGTTAACTTCAACACTGAAGCTTTCTTT. The chain joins TRBV30 to TRBJ1-1; D remains unclear. Trimming removed 4 bases at V and 2 bases at J, with 11 bases between. The germline V gene has CDR1 GTSNPN and CDR2 SVGIG (reference sequence). This CDR3 spans 13 amino acids. Looking up the rest from reference TRBV30 and TRBJ1-1 gives the full variable domain: SQTIHQWPATLVQPVGSPLSLECTVEGTSNPNLYWYRQAAGRGLQLLFYSVGIGQISSEVPQNLSASRPQDRQFILSSKKLLLSDSGFYLCAWNVNFNTEAFFGQGTRLTVV.

V and J are TRBV19 and TRBJ2-7; no firm D call. Trimming left V 1 base short and J 3 bases short, with 7 bases between. CDR3 length equals 13 residues. Germline V lookup: CDR1 LNHDA, CDR2 SQIVND (reference sequence). The CDR3 reads CASSIGPHYEQYF. The CDR3 DNA follows: TGTGCCAGTAGTATAGGGCCCCACTACGAGCAGTACTTC.

The V call is TRBV27, the J call TRBJ2-3; D is undetermined. V was cut by 5 bases and J by 0 bases, with 9 bases left in between. The CDR3 consists of 14 residues. CDR1 MNHEY and CDR2 SMNVEV come from the germline V gene (reference sequence). The CDR3 is CASSHTISTDTQYF. The CDR3 coding sequence is TGTGCCAGCAGTCACACCATCAGCACAGATACGCAGTATTTT.

Notes on this clone: An end of the junction differs from the germline gene, which may be a read error. The chain uses TRBV30 and TRBJ1-1; D might be TRBD1 (5 bases). The CDR3 totals 14 residues. Germline assignment: CDR1 GTSNPN and CDR2 SVGIG (reference sequence). The CDR3 region has the DNA TGTGCCTGGAGTGTACTTCGGGGGAACTCTGAAGCTTTCTTT. This translates into CAWSVLRGNSEAFF.